This is a list of T cell receptor beta chains from one sample in a study of T cells in narcolepsy. Repertoires were generated with immunoSEQ multiplex PCR, while TCRdb's copy carries only in-frame clones and drops some. Found here are approximately 35,000 clones, roughly 90% of them singletons; the top ten hold 0.83%. The material sequenced was CD45RA- memory CD4+ T cells from PBMCs. These receptors were collected from a human donor with narcolepsy. Each CDR3 is given with its conserved first and last residue. A D gene is named only where the DNA matches it firmly. Rows may omit the clone size; those that give it use once, few, many or a size class.

v_gene	abundance	j_gene	d_gene	CDR3aa	CDR3nt
TRBV5-1	NA	TRBJ1-5	NA	CASSLEGTQPQHF	TGCGCCAGCAGCCTCGAGGGCACCCAGCCCCAGCATTTT
TRBV9	NA	TRBJ2-7	NA	CASSVGVFDSYEQYF	TGTGCCAGCAGCGTAGGGGTTTTTGACTCCTACGAGCAGTACTTC
TRBV19	NA	TRBJ2-2	TRBD1	CASRDRPNTGELFF	TGTGCCAGTAGGGACAGGCCTAACACCGGGGAGCTGTTTTTT
TRBV4-2	few	TRBJ2-7	NA	CASSQVETIYEQYF	TGTGCCAGCAGCCAAGTAGAGACTATCTACGAGCAGTACTTC
TRBV7-8	NA	TRBJ1-4	NA	CASSSPYGEKLFF	TGTGCCAGCAGCAGCCCTTATGGTGAAAAACTGTTTTTT
TRBV5-1	NA	TRBJ2-7	TRBD2	CASSPGLVSYEQYF	TGCGCCAGCTCTCCGGGACTAGTGAGCTACGAGCAGTACTTC
TRBV7-3	NA	TRBJ2-1	NA	CASSFSGNEQFF	TGTGCCAGCAGCTTTTCTGGGAATGAGCAGTTCTTC
TRBV19	NA	TRBJ2-7	NA	CASRNHYEQYF	TGTGCCAGTCGGAACCACTACGAGCAGTACTTC
TRBV5-5	NA	TRBJ2-7	NA	CASISLPGLAYEQYF	TGTGCCAGCATCTCCCTCCCGGGACTCGCCTACGAGCAGTACTTC
TRBV7-7	NA	TRBJ2-1	NA	CASSLRGERDEQFF	TGTGCTAGCAGCTTACGAGGGGAGAGGGATGAGCAGTTCTTC
TRBV2	NA	TRBJ2-7	TRBD1	CASIRSRQGPNEQYF	TGTGCCAGCATCAGAAGCAGACAGGGGCCGAACGAGCAGTACTTC
TRBV10-3	once	TRBJ1-1	NA	CAIRREELTEAFF	TGTGCCATCAGGAGAGAGGAACTCACTGAAGCTTTCTTT
TRBV7-2	NA	TRBJ2-7	TRBD2	CASSSGLAYEQYF	TGTGCCAGCAGTTCAGGACTAGCCTACGAGCAGTACTTC
TRBV7-3	NA	TRBJ1-4	NA	CASSLNQGSNEKLFF	TGTGCCAGCAGCTTAAATCAGGGCAGTAATGAAAAACTGTTTTTT
TRBV6-6	once	TRBJ2-3	NA	CASKMDQSTDTQYF	TGTGCCAGCAAAATGGACCAGAGCACAGATACGCAGTATTTT
TRBV30	NA	TRBJ1-2	NA	CAWSVREGYTF	TGTGCCTGGAGTGTACGTGAGGGCTACACCTTC
TRBV18	NA	TRBJ2-6	NA	CASSRPSGANVLTF	TGTGCCAGCTCACGCCCCTCTGGGGCCAACGTCCTGACTTTC
TRBV18	few	TRBJ1-3	TRBD1	CASSPIRGLGNTIYF	TGTGCCAGCTCCCCGATCAGGGGGCTTGGAAACACCATATATTTT
TRBV13	NA	TRBJ2-7	TRBD2	CASSVRTSGLYEQYF	TGTGCCAGCAGCGTACGTACTAGCGGGCTTTACGAGCAGTACTTC
TRBV9	NA	TRBJ2-3	NA	CASSVLGREDTQYF	TGTGCCAGCAGCGTACTTGGAAGGGAAGATACGCAGTATTTT
TRBV27	once	TRBJ2-5	TRBD2	CASRELAGETQYF	TGTGCCAGCAGGGAACTAGCGGGAGAGACCCAGTACTTC
TRBV9	NA	TRBJ2-1	TRBD1	CASSVRGHNEQFF	TGTGCCAGCAGCGTAAGGGGGCACAATGAGCAGTTCTTC
TRBV28	NA	TRBJ2-1	TRBD2	CASSLLGLADNEQFF	TGTGCCAGCAGTTTGCTCGGACTAGCGGACAATGAGCAGTTCTTC
TRBV5-4	few	TRBJ2-1	NA	CASSFVSYNEQFF	TGTGCCAGCAGCTTTGTCAGCTACAATGAGCAGTTCTTC
TRBV5-1	NA	TRBJ2-7	TRBD2	CASSPLAGDIPYEQYF	TGCGCCAGCAGCCCTTTAGCGGGGGACATACCCTACGAGCAGTACTTC
TRBV27	NA	TRBJ2-5	NA	CASSYSGETQYF	TGTGCCAGCAGTTACTCCGGCGAGACCCAGTACTTC
TRBV5-4	NA	TRBJ1-3	NA	CASSSPQGGGNTIYF	TGTGCCAGCAGTTCCCCACAGGGCGGGGGAAACACCATATATTTT
TRBV28	once	TRBJ2-7	TRBD1	CASSFRVIQGAREQYF	TGTGCCAGCAGTTTTCGCGTTATTCAGGGGGCGCGGGAGCAGTACTTC
TRBV5-1	once	TRBJ1-3	NA	CASRVALSSGNTIYF	TGCGCCAGCAGGGTTGCCCTGAGCTCTGGAAACACCATATATTTT
TRBV18	once	TRBJ2-5	NA	CASSQMGSAQETQYF	TGTGCCAGCTCACAGATGGGTAGCGCGCAAGAGACCCAGTACTTC
TRBV2	NA	TRBJ1-5	NA	CASSALGGRALPPAQHF	TGTGCCAGCAGTGCGCTGGGGGGCAGGGCCTTACCTCCGGCCCAGCATTTT
TRBV7-6	NA	TRBJ1-4	NA	CASTPPGDEKLFF	TGTGCCAGCACCCCCCCGGGGGATGAAAAACTGTTTTTT
TRBV27	NA	TRBJ1-2	NA	CASSLEDGYTF	TGTGCCAGCAGTTTAGAGGACGGCTACACCTTC
TRBV18	NA	TRBJ2-7	TRBD2	CASSQLRLAGYDSYEQYF	TGTGCCAGCTCGCAGCTCCGACTAGCGGGTTACGACTCCTACGAGCAGTACTTC
TRBV15	NA	TRBJ2-7	TRBD2	CATSEGGGRKRNEQYF	TGTGCCACCAGCGAGGGGGGCGGGAGGAAAAGAAACGAGCAGTACTTC
TRBV6-5	few	TRBJ2-5	TRBD2	CASSPGGQETQYF	TGTGCCAGCAGTCCGGGGGGTCAAGAGACCCAGTACTTC
TRBV28	few	TRBJ2-7	NA	CASSPPLRVSEQYF	TGTGCCAGCAGTCCCCCCCTCAGGGTCTCCGAGCAGTACTTC
TRBV6-1	NA	TRBJ1-4	NA	CASSELGGTNEKLFF	TGTGCCAGCAGTGAACTAGGGGGTACTAATGAAAAACTGTTTTTT
TRBV2	NA	TRBJ2-1	TRBD2	CATSSGGAVEQFF	TGTGCAACCAGCAGCGGGGGGGCCGTTGAGCAGTTCTTC
TRBV6-1	NA	TRBJ1-3	NA	CASTPEGRGNTIYF	TGTGCCAGCACCCCAGAAGGGAGGGGAAACACCATATATTTT
TRBV7-2	NA	TRBJ2-7	NA	CASSLVLLGLNGEQYF	TGTGCCAGCAGCTTAGTTCTTTTAGGCCTAAACGGCGAGCAGTACTTC
TRBV11-3	NA	TRBJ1-2	TRBD1	CASSLFGRPGTGVSGYTF	TGTGCCAGCAGCTTATTCGGGCGGCCCGGGACAGGAGTTTCTGGCTACACCTTC
TRBV29-1	NA	TRBJ2-7	NA	CSVGKGRGYEQYF	TGCAGCGTTGGGAAGGGCAGGGGCTACGAGCAGTACTTC
TRBV28	few	TRBJ2-7	NA	CASSPPGSSYEQYF	TGTGCCAGCAGCCCCCCGGGCTCCTCCTACGAGCAGTACTTC
TRBV5-1	NA	TRBJ2-2	NA	CASSESGRDFPSRELFF	TGCGCCAGCAGCGAGAGCGGCCGGGACTTCCCTAGTCGGGAGCTGTTTTTT
TRBV4-3	NA	TRBJ1-2	NA	CASSQEPGATTGYTF	TGCGCCAGCAGCCAAGAACCAGGGGCGACTACCGGCTACACCTTC